These 19 T cell receptor beta chains originate from one sample sequenced in a study of blood T cell repertoires in COVID-19. Clones were sequenced by immunoSEQ multiplex PCR, and TCRdb holds only the in-frame ones, with some missing. The sample includes 65,000 to 100,000 clones, roughly nine tenths of them seen just once. Sequenced material: peripheral blood. The receptors here all came from a man between 45 and 60 years old with acute or convalescent COVID-19.

This rearrangement joins TRBV28 to TRBJ2-7; TRBD1 might be the D (6 bases). Trimming removed 8 bases from V and 1 base from J, with 12 bases in between. There are 13 residues in the CDR3. CDR1 is MDHEN and CDR2 is SYDVKM in the germline V gene. The CDR3 sequence is CASGKDRSYEQYF. The DNA of the CDR3 is TGTGCCAGCGGGAAAGACAGGTCCTACGAGCAGTACTTC.

The V gene is TRBV25-1, the J gene TRBJ2-1; D gene unclear. CDR1 MGHDK and CDR2 SYGVNS come from the germline V gene. V lost 8 bases, J lost 2 bases, and 7 bases lay in between. The CDR3 has 12 amino acids. DNA for the CDR3: TGTGCCAGCGGCAACACCTACAATGAGCAGTTCTTC. Protein sequence: CASGNTYNEQFF.

This clone showed up just a few times. The chain employs TRBV6-5 and TRBJ1-6, with no clear D. The CDR3 loop spans 15 amino acids. Per the germline V gene, CDR1 is MNHEY and CDR2 is SVGAGI. V was trimmed by 0 bases and J by 7 bases, leaving 10 bases between them. The CDR3 region is CASSYSRLPNSPLHF. The DNA of the CDR3 is TGTGCCAGCAGTTACTCTAGACTTCCAAATTCACCCCTCCACTTT.

The V call is TRBV5-1, the J call TRBJ1-2, with D perhaps TRBD1 (5 bases). CDR1 and CDR2 from the germline V gene are SGHRS and YFSETQ. The length of the CDR3 is 16 residues. V gave up 5 bases and J gave up 6 bases, with 23 bases separating them. The CDR3 region has the DNA TGCGCCAGCAGGGCCTCTAGGGACCGAGGGAGGAATGGCTACACCTTC. Translation gives CASRASRDRGRNGYTF.

The chain is built from TRBV5-1 and TRBJ2-1; 11 bases are a match to TRBD2. The V and J ends lost 4 bases and 15 bases, in that order; junction bases with no gene match: 12. Germline V lookup: CDR1 SGHRS, CDR2 YFSETQ. This CDR3 region has 14 residues. The CDR3 loop reads CASSAGTSGGIAFF. The CDR3, as DNA: TGCGCCAGCAGCGCGGGAACTAGCGGGGGCATCGCGTTCTTC.

This rearrangement joins TRBV9 to TRBJ2-3; D may be TRBD2 (7 bases). CDR3 length: 15 residues. Germline V gene data show CDR1 as SGDLS and CDR2 as YYNGEE. V shed 4 bases and J shed 6 bases, with 18 bases lying between them. The CDR3 DNA reads TGTGCCAGCAGCCCTTCGGGGGGCCTCCTGGATACGCAGTATTTT. It encodes CASSPSGGLLDTQYF.

The rearrangement links TRBV13 to TRBJ1-2, with unresolved D. CDR3 size: 14 residues. V was trimmed by 3 bases and J by 1 base, leaving 9 bases between them. The germline CDR1 and CDR2 sequences are PRHDT and FYEKMQ (reference sequence). Here the CDR3 DNA reads TGTGCCAGCAGCTTGAGCCGGTTTAACTATGGCTACACCTTC. This translates into CASSLSRFNYGYTF. Full variable domain (outside the CDR3, taken from reference TRBV13 and TRBJ1-2): AAGVIQSPRHLIKEKRETATLKCYPIPRHDTVYWYQQGPGQDPQFLISFYEKMQSDKGSIPDRFSAQQFSDYHSELNMSSLELGDSALYFCASSLSRFNYGYTFGSGTRLTVV.

The chain has TRBV11-2 and TRBJ1-1; D not resolved. From germline, CDR1 is SGHAT and CDR2 FQNNGV. The CDR3 covers 13 residues. V shed 4 bases and J shed 5 bases, with 11 bases lying between them. DNA for the CDR3: TGTGCCAGCAGCTCGGGGTTTGGTACTGAAGCTTTCTTT. Residues: CASSSGFGTEAFF. Full variable domain (remainder filled in from reference TRBV11-2 and TRBJ1-1): EAGVAQSPRYKIIEKRQSVAFWCNPISGHATLYWYQQILGQGPKLLIQFQNNGVVDDSQLPKDRFSAERLKGVDSTLKIQPAKLEDSAVYLCASSSGFGTEAFFGQGTRLTVV.

This clone was observed a few times. The chain combines TRBV4-2 with TRBJ1-2; 9 bases are a match to TRBD1. Trimming cost V 0 bases and J 6 bases; bases outside gene matches: 8. The CDR3 has 16 amino acids. The germline gives CDR1 LGHNA, CDR2 YNFKEQ. This CDR3 reads CASSQDLQGARDGYTF. CDR3 bases: TGTGCCAGCAGCCAAGACCTACAGGGGGCTCGGGATGGCTACACCTTC.

V is TRBV11-2 and J is TRBJ2-2; possibly TRBD2 for D (7 bases). Germline assignment: CDR1 SGHAT and CDR2 FQNNGV. The CDR3 covers 16 residues. Trimming took off 4 bases at V and 3 bases at J, with 15 bases between the two ends. For the CDR3, the DNA is TGTGCCAGCAGCTGGCCGGGGGGCGCGTACACCGGGGAGCTGTTTTTT. This encodes CASSWPGGAYTGELFF.

Notes on this clone: Other DNA sequences in the same sample also yield this CDR3. This chain links TRBV29-1 with TRBJ1-2; the D gene is possibly TRBD1 (5 bases). Germline CDR1 and CDR2: SQVTM and ANQGSEA. CDR3 length: 13 residues. Trimming removed 5 bases at V and 7 bases at J, with 17 bases between. The CDR3 nucleotides read TGCAGCGTTTTGAGTACCGGGGGGGGTGGCTACACCTTC. It specifies CSVLSTGGGGYTF.

The chain carries TRBV20-1 and TRBJ2-7, with 12 nucleotides matching TRBD1. J gave up 2 bases and V 3 bases, and 5 bases lay outside the gene matches. This CDR3 has 15 residues. Germline V gene sequence: CDR1 DFQATT, CDR2 SNEGSKA (reference sequence). The CDR3 DNA sequence: TGCAGTGCTAGTGGGGACAGGGGGCTAGCCTACGAGCAGTACGTC. It yields the protein CSASGDRGLAYEQYV.

The chain has TRBV6-6 and TRBJ1-3; 10 bases agree with TRBD1. CDR3 length: 18 residues. After removal of 6 bases from V and 0 bases from J, the junction contained 11 bases not matched to a gene. Germline V gene lookup returns CDR1 MNHNY and CDR2 SVGAGI (reference sequence). The CDR3 here is CASRRQGAAAYSGNTIYF. As DNA, the CDR3 is TGTGCCAGCAGACGACAGGGGGCCGCAGCCTACTCTGGAAACACCATATATTTT.

This clone was detected once. The CDR3 sequence: CASRDRDSIVEKLFF. The DNA of the CDR3 is TGTGCCAGCAGAGATAGGGACTCAATTGTGGAAAAACTGTTTTTT. The chain carries TRBV6-5 and TRBJ1-4; D may be TRBD1 (5 bases). Looked up from germline, CDR1 is MNHEY and CDR2 is SVGAGI. V gave up 6 bases and J gave up 8 bases, with 19 bases separating them. The CDR3 covers 15 residues.

The rearrangement joins TRBV10-3 to TRBJ1-2, with D possibly matching TRBD1 (6 bases). CDR1 is ENHRY and CDR2 is SYGVKD in the germline V gene. The CDR3 runs to 13 residues. Trimming cost V 6 bases and J 6 bases, with 14 bases left between them. The CDR3 here is CAIRQTGKDGYTF. Written as DNA, the CDR3 is TGTGCCATCAGGCAAACAGGGAAAGATGGCTACACCTTC.

The V call is TRBV25-1, the J call TRBJ1-1, with TRBD1 matching over 8 bases. V shed 3 bases and J 4 bases; nucleotides not matched to a gene: 4. The CDR3 has 14 amino acids. In germline, CDR1 is MGHDK, CDR2 SYGVNS. CDR3: CASSDRQGLTEAFF. The CDR3 nucleotides read TGTGCCAGCAGTGACCGACAGGGGCTCACTGAAGCTTTCTTT.

This clone was seen only once. The V call is TRBV13, the J call TRBJ1-1; D is undetermined. Per the germline V gene, CDR1 is PRHDT and CDR2 is FYEKMQ (reference sequence). The CDR3 length is 13 residues. Between the trimmed V and J ends, which lost 5 bases and 4 bases, there was a span of 11 bases. CDR3 sequence: CASSPGLLTEAFF. DNA of the CDR3: TGTGCCAGCAGCCCTGGACTGCTCACTGAAGCTTTCTTT.

This chain joins TRBV9 and TRBJ2-1; 9 positions agree with TRBD2. V shed 2 bases, J shed 0 bases, and the junction held 9 bases outside the gene matches. Germline V gene data show CDR1 as SGDLS and CDR2 as YYNGEE. The CDR3 has 18 residues. Written as DNA, the CDR3 is TGTGCCAGCAGCGTCGACCCTAGCGGGGTTGCCTCCTACAATGAGCAGTTCTTC. This translates into CASSVDPSGVASYNEQFF.

The rearrangement uses TRBV30 and TRBJ2-3; TRBD1 matches 10 bases. CDR3 length: 17 residues. Germline values: CDR1 GTSNPN, CDR2 SVGIG (reference sequence). The V and J ends lost 2 bases and 5 bases, in that order; junction bases with no gene match: 13. In DNA, the CDR3 is TGTGCCTGGAGTTCCAAACCGGGACAGGGGTCCCAAGATACGCAGTATTTT. It is translated as CAWSSKPGQGSQDTQYF.